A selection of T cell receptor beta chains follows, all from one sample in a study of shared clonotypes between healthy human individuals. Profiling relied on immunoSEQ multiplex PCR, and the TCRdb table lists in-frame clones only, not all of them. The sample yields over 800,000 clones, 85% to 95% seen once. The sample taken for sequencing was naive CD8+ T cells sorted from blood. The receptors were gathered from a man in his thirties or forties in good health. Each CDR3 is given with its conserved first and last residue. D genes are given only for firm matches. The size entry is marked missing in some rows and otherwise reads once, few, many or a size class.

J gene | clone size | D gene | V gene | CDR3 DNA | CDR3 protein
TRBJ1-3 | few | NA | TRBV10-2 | TGCGCCAGCAGACAGGGAGACTCTGGAAACACCATATATTTT | CASRQGDSGNTIYF
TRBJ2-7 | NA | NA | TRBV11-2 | TGTGCCAGCAGCTCCCGCGGACCTGGGGACCTCTCCTACGAGCAGTACTTC | CASSSRGPGDLSYEQYF
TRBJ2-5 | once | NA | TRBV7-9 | TGTGCCTTCCCAACGGGGCATAGAGAGACCCAGTACTTC | CAFPTGHRETQYF
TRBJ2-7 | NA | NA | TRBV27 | TGTGCCAGCAGTAAACCGGGACCCATTTACGAGCAGTACTTC | CASSKPGPIYEQYF
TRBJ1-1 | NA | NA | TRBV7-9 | TGTGCCAGCAGCCCCCCGACAGAAGTGAACACTGAAGCTTTCTTT | CASSPPTEVNTEAFF
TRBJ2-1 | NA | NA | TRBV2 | TGTGCCAGCAGCCCGGGACACTCAACCTACAATGAGCAGTTCTTC | CASSPGHSTYNEQFF
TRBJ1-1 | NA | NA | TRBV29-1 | TGCAGCGTTTTGACAGGGAACACTGAAGCTTTCTTT | CSVLTGNTEAFF
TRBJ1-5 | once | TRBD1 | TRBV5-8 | TGTGCCAGCAGCTCCGGGACAGGGGGGGATCAGCCCCAGCATTTT | CASSSGTGGDQPQHF
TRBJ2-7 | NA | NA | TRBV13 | TGTGCCAGCAGCTTCGAATCTTCCCCGTACGAGCAGTACTTC | CASSFESSPYEQYF
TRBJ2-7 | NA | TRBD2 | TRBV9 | TGTGCCAGCAGCGTAGAGACTAGCGGGGCCTCCGAGCAGTACTTC | CASSVETSGASEQYF
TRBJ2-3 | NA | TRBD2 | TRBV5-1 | TGCGCCAGCAGCCCTAGCGGGAGGAGGGTAGATACGCAGTATTTT | CASSPSGRRVDTQYF
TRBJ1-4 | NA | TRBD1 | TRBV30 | TGTGCCTGGCTAAAACAGGGGGGAGGTGAAAAACTGTTTTTT | CAWLKQGGGEKLFF
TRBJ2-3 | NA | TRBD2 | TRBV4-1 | TGCGCCAGCAGCCTGGCGGGAGGGCCCTCGACAGATACGCAGTATTTT | CASSLAGGPSTDTQYF
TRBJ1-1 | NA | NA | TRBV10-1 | TGCGCCAGCAGCCAGGGGACTGAAGCTTTCTTT | CASSQGTEAFF
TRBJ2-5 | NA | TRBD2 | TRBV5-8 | TGTGCCAGCAGCCTAGGACTAGCGGGAGGGAGTGAGACCCAGTACTTC | CASSLGLAGGSETQYF
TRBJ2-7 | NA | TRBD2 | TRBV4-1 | TGCGCCAGCAGCCTGAGGTATGGCGGGAGGAGCTCCTACGAGCAGTACTTC | CASSLRYGGRSSYEQYF
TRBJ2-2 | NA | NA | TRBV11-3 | TGTGCCAGCAGCATCTCAACGAACACCGGGGAGCTGTTTTTT | CASSISTNTGELFF
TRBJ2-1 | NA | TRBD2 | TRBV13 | TGTGCCAGCAGCTTAAGGGGGACTAGCGGGATTGAGCAGTTCTTC | CASSLRGTSGIEQFF
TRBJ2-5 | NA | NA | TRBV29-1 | TGCAGCGTAGTAGGGCGGGAGACCCAGTACTTC | CSVVGRETQYF
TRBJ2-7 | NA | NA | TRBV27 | TGTGCCAGCAGTGGGGTAGCGCCCTACGAGCAGTACTTC | CASSGVAPYEQYF
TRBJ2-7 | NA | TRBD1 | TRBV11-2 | TGTGCCAGCAGCCCGGGACAGGGTTTCAGCGAGCAGTACTTC | CASSPGQGFSEQYF
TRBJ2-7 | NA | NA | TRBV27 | TGTGCCAGCAGTTTAAGGAGTACCTACGAGCAGTACTTC | CASSLRSTYEQYF
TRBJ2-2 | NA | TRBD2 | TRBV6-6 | TGTGCCAGCAGCACCGCTAGCGGGAGACGGGCCGGGGAGCTGTTTTTT | CASSTASGRRAGELFF
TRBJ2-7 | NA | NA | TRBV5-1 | TGCGCCAGCAGCCCCAGGGTTGGGGGGTACGAGCAGTACTTC | CASSPRVGGYEQYF
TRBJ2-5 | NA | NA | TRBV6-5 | TGTGCCAGCAGCCTGCACGGGGACCAAGAGACCCAGTACTTC | CASSLHGDQETQYF
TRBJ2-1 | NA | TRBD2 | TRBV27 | TGTGCCAGCGGAACTAGCGGGAGCGGGAATGAGCAGTTCTTC | CASGTSGSGNEQFF
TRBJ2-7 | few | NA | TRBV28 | TGTGCCAGCAGTAAACAGGGAAAATTCTACGAGCAGTACTTC | CASSKQGKFYEQYF
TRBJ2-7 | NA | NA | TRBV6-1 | TGTGCCAGCAGTGAATTGCACGGGGGACATGGTCTATACGAGCAGTACTTC | CASSELHGGHGLYEQYF
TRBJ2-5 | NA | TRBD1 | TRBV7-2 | TGTGCCAGCAGCCTAACCGGGACAGGGGGCCGGGAGACCCAGTACTTC | CASSLTGTGGRETQYF
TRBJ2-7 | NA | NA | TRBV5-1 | TGCGCCAGCAGCTTGGCGCCAGGCGGGGTCTACGAGCAGTACTTC | CASSLAPGGVYEQYF
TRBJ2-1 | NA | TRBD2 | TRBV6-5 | TGTGCCAGCAGCCCCCTGACTAGCGGGAGTCATGAGCAGTTCTTC | CASSPLTSGSHEQFF
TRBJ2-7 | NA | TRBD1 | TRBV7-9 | TGTGCCAGCAGCTCGAAATCAGGACAGGGCTCCTACGAGCAGTACTTC | CASSSKSGQGSYEQYF
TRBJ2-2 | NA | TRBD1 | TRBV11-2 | TGTGCCAGCAGCTCAGTCATTTGGGACAGAATGAACACCGGGGAGCTGTTTTTT | CASSSVIWDRMNTGELFF
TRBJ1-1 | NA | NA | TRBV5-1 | TGCGCCAGCAGCCCTTCGATAGGGCAGAACACTGAAGCTTTCTTT | CASSPSIGQNTEAFF
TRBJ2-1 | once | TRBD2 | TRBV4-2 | TGTGCCAGCAGCTTAGATGAACTAGCGGGAGGGAGTTACAATGAGCAGTTCTTC | CASSLDELAGGSYNEQFF
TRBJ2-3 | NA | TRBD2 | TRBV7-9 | TGTGCCAGCAGCCCTAGACTAGCGAGGAGTAGCACAGATACGCAGTATTTT | CASSPRLARSSTDTQYF
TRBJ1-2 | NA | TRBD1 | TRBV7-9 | TGTGCCAGCAGCCAATCGGGACAGCCGCCGAACTATGGCTACACCTTC | CASSQSGQPPNYGYTF
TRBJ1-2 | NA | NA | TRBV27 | TGTGCCAGCCGTCCGGGACCAACCGTGGGCTACACCTTC | CASRPGPTVGYTF
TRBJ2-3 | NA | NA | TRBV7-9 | TGTGCCAGCAGCCTCAGGGACGTGCCAGATACGCAGTATTTT | CASSLRDVPDTQYF
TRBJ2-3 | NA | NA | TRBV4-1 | TGCGCCAGCAGCCTAAGCCACTCCCCACACCGCACAGATACGCAGTATTTT | CASSLSHSPHRTDTQYF